This T cell receptor (beta chain) was captured by sequencing in a study of blood T cell repertoires in COVID-19. Study as a whole: Sample material is recorded as cDNA or gDNA derived from T cells, B-cell-depleted T cells, or PBMCs.

As originally analysed: Using reference gene primer amplification, nucleated cell counts were estimated. TCRdb keeps only in-frame clones here, not all; method: immunoSEQ multiplex PCR. The DNA gave D and trimming, while V, J and clone size come from that table. The sample has fewer than 90,000 clones, approximately 90% seen once. The CDR3 is 13 residues long. CDR1 and CDR2 from the germline V gene are LGHDT and YNNKEL (reference sequence). V was shortened by 6 bases and J by 2 bases, with 7 bases between the two germline ends. This sequence joins TRBV3-1 (or the pseudogene TRBV3-2) and TRBJ2-2; no definite D call. This receptor was identified in a man aged 55 to 70 with acute or convalescent COVID-19. Sequencing was performed on peripheral blood. CDR3: CASRGGNTGELFF. The CDR3 DNA reads TGTGCCAGCAGAGGCGGAAACACCGGGGAGCTGTTTTTT.